This TCR beta chain is from a study of blood T cells in healthy people across ages. This clonotype was seen more than once but under ten times. Antigen: not known. Germline-derived CDR1 and CDR2 are KGHSH and LQKENI. The CDR3 is 16 amino acids. After removal of 1 base from V and 8 bases from J, the junction contained 6 bases not matched to a gene. A sample-barcoded 5' primer and a J-beta primer mix were used in a second PCR of roughly 7 to 11 cycles. Each cDNA molecule, via a template-switch adaptor with 12 random nucleotides, was tagged. TCRdb re-derived calls from the 5' RACE reads in MiXCR, one entry per CDR3 protein. The table records 550,000 to 650,000 distinct CDR3 sequences, about 28% of them present only once. The study, taken as a whole, reports: Per million T cells, TCR beta diversity dropped roughly linearly as age increased. Using unsorted PBMCs precluded a conclusive naive versus antigen-experienced comparison.

Per sample, a minimum of 7 million PBMCs were isolated. Source material: blood. This chain connects TRBV18 to TRBJ1-6; 9 nucleotides align to TRBD1. This clonotype was sampled from a woman older than 75 in good health. CDR3 residues: CASSPLGQGWDSPLHF. The CDR3 DNA sequence: TGTGCCAGCTCACCACTGGGACAGGGTTGGGATTCACCCCTCCACTTT.